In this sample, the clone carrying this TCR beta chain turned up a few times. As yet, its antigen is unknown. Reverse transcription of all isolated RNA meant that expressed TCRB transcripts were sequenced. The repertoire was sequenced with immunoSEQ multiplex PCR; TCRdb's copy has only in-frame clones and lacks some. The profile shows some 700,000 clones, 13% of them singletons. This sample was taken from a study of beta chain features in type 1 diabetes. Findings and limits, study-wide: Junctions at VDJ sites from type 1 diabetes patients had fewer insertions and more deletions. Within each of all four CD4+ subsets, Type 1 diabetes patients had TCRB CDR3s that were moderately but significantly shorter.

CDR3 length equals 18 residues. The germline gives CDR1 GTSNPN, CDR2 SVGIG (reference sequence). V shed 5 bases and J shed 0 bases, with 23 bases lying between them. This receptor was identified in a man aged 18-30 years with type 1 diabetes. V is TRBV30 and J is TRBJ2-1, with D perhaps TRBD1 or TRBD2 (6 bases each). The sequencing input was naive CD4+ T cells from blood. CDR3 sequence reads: CAWLGGRGLPSSYNEQFF. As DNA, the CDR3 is TGTGCCTGGTTGGGGGGCAGGGGTCTTCCGAGCTCCTACAATGAGCAGTTCTTC.